This T cell receptor beta chain is from a study of vaccination and CD4 T cells after COVID-19. Study observations and caveats: Apart from involving relatively few convalescent patients, the work omitted early post-infection timepoints.

A single record per CDR3 protein comes from TCRdb applying MiXCR to the PCR reads. This sample has approximately 40,000 distinct CDR3 sequences, with more than 35% found just once. This clonotype was observed a handful of times. What it binds is not known. Specified time point: late sampling 161 to 241 days after vaccination in a few convalescent patients. The germline V and J ends were trimmed by 0 bases and 4 bases, with 10 bases remaining between them. The CDR3 totals 15 residues. The germline V gene has CDR1 MNHEY and CDR2 SVGAGI. The sample here was CD4+ T cells from blood, taken about 7 months after SARS-CoV-2 vaccination. The chain combines TRBV6-5 with TRBJ1-5; D not certain. The clonotype comes from a human donor who had recovered from COVID-19. The chain's CDR3 is CASSYSAGRNQPQHF. CDR3 bases: TGTGCCAGCAGTTACTCGGCAGGCAGAAATCAGCCCCAGCATTTT.